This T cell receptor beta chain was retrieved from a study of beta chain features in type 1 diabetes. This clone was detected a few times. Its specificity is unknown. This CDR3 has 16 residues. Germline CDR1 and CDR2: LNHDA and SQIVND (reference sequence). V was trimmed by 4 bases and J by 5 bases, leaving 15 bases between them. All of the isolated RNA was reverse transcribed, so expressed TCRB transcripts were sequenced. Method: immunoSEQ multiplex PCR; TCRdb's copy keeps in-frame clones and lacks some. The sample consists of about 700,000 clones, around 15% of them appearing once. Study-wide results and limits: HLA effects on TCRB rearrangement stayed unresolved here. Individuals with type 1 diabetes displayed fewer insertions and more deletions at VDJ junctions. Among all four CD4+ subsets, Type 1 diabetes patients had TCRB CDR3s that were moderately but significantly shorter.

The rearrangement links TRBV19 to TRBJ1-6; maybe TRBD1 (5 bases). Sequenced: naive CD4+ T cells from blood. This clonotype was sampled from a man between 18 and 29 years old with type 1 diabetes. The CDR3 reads CASSTTGTRNNSPLHF. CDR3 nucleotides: TGTGCCAGTAGTACCACCGGGACGAGGAATAATTCACCCCTCCACTTT. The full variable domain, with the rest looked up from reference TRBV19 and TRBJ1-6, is DGGITQSPKYLFRKEGQNVTLSCEQNLNHDAMYWYRQDPGQGLRLIYYSQIVNDFQKGDIAEGYSVSREKKESFPLTVTSAQKNPTAFYLCASSTTGTRNNSPLHFGNGTRLTVT.